This is a list of T cell receptor beta chains from one sample in a study of T-cell memory formation after mild COVID-19. TCRdb processed the 5' RACE reads anew with MiXCR; each CDR3 protein has one entry. The data show 500,000 to 550,000 distinct CDR3 sequences, roughly 22% seen once. The specimen sequenced was PBMCs or a T cell subset sorted from them (not recorded which). The receptors here all came from an adult woman who had mild COVID-19 (a few samples of this study predate the infection). Cell type and time point are not known. Each CDR3 is given with its conserved first and last residue. The order of the fields is D gene, V gene, clone size, CDR3 length, J gene, CDR3 protein, CDR3 DNA. D genes are given only for firm matches. Not all rows give a size; the values are once, few, many and, for expanded clones, a class.

d_gene: NA
v_gene: TRBV5-1
abundance: NA
len: 12
j_gene: TRBJ2-1
CDR3aa: CASSLGRAEQFF
CDR3nt: TGCGCCAGCAGCTTGGGCAGGGCTGAGCAGTTCTTC

d_gene: TRBD2
v_gene: TRBV19
abundance: NA
len: 14
j_gene: TRBJ2-7
CDR3aa: CASSITSGDYEQYF
CDR3nt: TGTGCCAGTAGTATAACTAGCGGGGACTACGAGCAGTACTTC

d_gene: TRBD1
v_gene: TRBV12-3/TRBV12-4
abundance: NA
len: 15
j_gene: TRBJ1-6
CDR3aa: CASKLRTGGNSPLHF
CDR3nt: TGTGCCAGCAAGCTCCGGACAGGGGGGAATTCACCCCTCCACTTT

d_gene: NA
v_gene: TRBV21-1
abundance: few
len: 14
j_gene: TRBJ2-1
CDR3aa: CASSKGRDGGEQFF
CDR3nt: TGTGCCAGCAGCAAAGGAAGGGACGGGGGTGAGCAGTTCTTC

d_gene: NA
v_gene: TRBV28
abundance: NA
len: 13
j_gene: TRBJ2-7
CDR3aa: CASRGSAIYEQYF
CDR3nt: TGTGCCAGCAGAGGTAGTGCGATCTACGAGCAGTACTTC

d_gene: TRBD1
v_gene: TRBV6-6
abundance: many
len: 19
j_gene: TRBJ2-7
CDR3aa: CASSYSELLSGTGIGEQYF
CDR3nt: TGTGCCAGCAGTTACTCGGAACTACTTTCCGGGACAGGGATTGGCGAGCAGTACTTC

d_gene: TRBD2
v_gene: TRBV11-2
abundance: NA
len: 15
j_gene: TRBJ2-5
CDR3aa: CASSQIAGGIQTQYF
CDR3nt: TGTGCCAGCAGCCAGATAGCGGGGGGTATTCAGACCCAGTACTTC

d_gene: NA
v_gene: TRBV7-9
abundance: NA
len: 12
j_gene: TRBJ1-6
CDR3aa: CASSLAGSPLHF
CDR3nt: TGTGCCAGCAGCTTAGCTGGGAGCCCCCTCCACTTT

d_gene: NA
v_gene: TRBV18
abundance: many
len: 12
j_gene: TRBJ2-7
CDR3aa: CASSPWGYEQYF
CDR3nt: TGTGCCAGCTCACCATGGGGTTACGAGCAGTACTTC

d_gene: TRBD1
v_gene: TRBV6-2/TRBV6-3
abundance: NA
len: 16
j_gene: TRBJ1-5
CDR3aa: CASRPDRGFRNQPQHF
CDR3nt: TGTGCCAGCAGACCCGACAGGGGCTTTCGCAATCAGCCCCAGCATTTT